Below, one T cell receptor (beta chain) is given with its context. What it binds is not known. This sample was taken from a study of post-analysis software for immune sequencing data. Study observations and caveats: Five TRBV segments, including TRBV5-6, TRBV5-1 and TRBV20-1, were more frequent in patients than controls. Versus controls, multiple sclerosis patients showed significantly lower diversity (normalized Chao1).

Unique molecular identifiers had been added to the TCR beta cDNA libraries. TCRdb re-derived calls from the PCR reads in MiXCR, one entry per CDR3 protein. The sample shows hundreds of thousands of distinct CDR3 sequences, 59% of them seen only once. The germline V gene has CDR1 SEHNR and CDR2 FQNEAQ (reference sequence). This CDR3 is 17 amino acids long. V was trimmed by 1 base and J by 2 bases, leaving 12 bases between them. The chain combines TRBV7-9 with TRBJ2-6; a possible D gene is TRBD2 (5 bases). This sequence was found in a girl aged 2 to 9 with multiple sclerosis. Input material: blood. The DNA for the CDR3 is TGTGCCAGCAGCTTAGGGGGTGCGGGTGCTGGGGCCAACGTCCTGACTTTC. Amino acids: CASSLGGAGAGANVLTF. The full variable domain, rest sourced from reference TRBV7-9 and TRBJ2-6, is DTGVSQNPRHKITKRGQNVTFRCDPISEHNRLYWYRQTLGQGPEFLTYFQNEAQLEKSRLLSDRFSAERPKGSFSTLEIQRTEQGDSAMYLCASSLGGAGAGANVLTFGAGSRLTVL.